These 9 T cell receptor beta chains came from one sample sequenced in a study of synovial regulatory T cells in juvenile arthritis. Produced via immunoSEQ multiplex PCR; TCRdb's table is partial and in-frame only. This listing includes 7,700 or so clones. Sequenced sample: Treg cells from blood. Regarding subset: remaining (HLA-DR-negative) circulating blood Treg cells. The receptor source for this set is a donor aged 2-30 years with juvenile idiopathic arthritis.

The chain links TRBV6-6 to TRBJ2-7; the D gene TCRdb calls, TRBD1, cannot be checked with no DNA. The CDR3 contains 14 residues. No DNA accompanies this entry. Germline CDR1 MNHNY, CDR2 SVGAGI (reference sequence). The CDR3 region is CASSRRTVSYEQYF.

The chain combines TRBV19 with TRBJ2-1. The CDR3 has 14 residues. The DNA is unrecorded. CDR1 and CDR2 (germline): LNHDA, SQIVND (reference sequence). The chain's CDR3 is CASSQDGSYNEQFF.

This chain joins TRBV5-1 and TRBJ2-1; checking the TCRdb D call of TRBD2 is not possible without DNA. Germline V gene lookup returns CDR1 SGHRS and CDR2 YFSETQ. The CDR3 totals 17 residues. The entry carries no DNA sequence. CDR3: CASSSLGGGASYNEQFF.

The CDR3 region is CASSGGQGSGYTF. The V and J genes are TRBV6-1 and TRBJ1-2; the TRBD1 assignment by TCRdb is unverifiable without DNA. CDR1 MNHNS and CDR2 SASEGT come from the germline V gene. The CDR3 has 13 amino acids. The record lacks a DNA sequence.

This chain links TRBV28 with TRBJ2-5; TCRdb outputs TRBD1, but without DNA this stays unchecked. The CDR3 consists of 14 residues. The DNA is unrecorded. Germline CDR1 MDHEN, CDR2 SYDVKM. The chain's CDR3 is CASSSSQGPETQYF.

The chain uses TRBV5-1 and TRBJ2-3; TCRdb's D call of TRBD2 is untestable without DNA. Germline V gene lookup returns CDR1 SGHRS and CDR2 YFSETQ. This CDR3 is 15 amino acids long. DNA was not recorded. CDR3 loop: CASSLAQLYTDTQYF.

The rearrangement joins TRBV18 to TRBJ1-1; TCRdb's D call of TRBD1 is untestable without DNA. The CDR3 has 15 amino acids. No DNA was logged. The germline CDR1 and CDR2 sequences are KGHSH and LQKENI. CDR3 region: CASSKAQGASTEAFF.

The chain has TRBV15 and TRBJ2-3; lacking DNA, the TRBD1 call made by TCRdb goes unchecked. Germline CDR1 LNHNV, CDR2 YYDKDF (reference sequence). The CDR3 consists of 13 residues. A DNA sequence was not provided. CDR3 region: CATRPGITDTQYF. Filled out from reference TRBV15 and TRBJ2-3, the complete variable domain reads DAMVIQNPRYQVTQFGKPVTLSCSQTLNHNVMYWYQQKSSQAPKLLFHYYDKDFNNEADTPDNFQSRRPNTSFCFLDIRSPGLGDTAMYLCATRPGITDTQYFGPGTRLTVL.

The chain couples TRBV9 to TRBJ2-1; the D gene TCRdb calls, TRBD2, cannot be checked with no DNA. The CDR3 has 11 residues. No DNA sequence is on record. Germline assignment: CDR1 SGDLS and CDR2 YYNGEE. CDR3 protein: CASSFLDEQFF. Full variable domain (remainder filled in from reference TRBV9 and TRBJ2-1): DSGVTQTPKHLITATGQRVTLRCSPRSGDLSVYWYQQSLDQGLQFLIQYYNGEERAKGNILERFSAQQFPDLHSELNLSSLELGDSALYFCASSFLDEQFFGPGTRLTVL.